This TCR beta chain was captured by sequencing in a study of CD8 T cells in ankylosing spondylitis. This CDR3 contains 13 residues. V lost 5 bases and J lost 9, with 16 bases in between. The germline CDR1 and CDR2 sequences are SNHLY and FYNNEI. With regard to this clonotype: The antigen is undetermined.

Scientists made TCR beta libraries using quantitative 5'-RACE with molecular barcodes. TCRdb reanalysed the 5' RACE reads using MiXCR and keeps one entry per CDR3 protein. The table shows some 180,000 distinct CDR3 sequences, with roughly 20% occurring only once. Findings and caveats of the study: Characteristic, it appeared, of ankylosing spondylitis blood was a TCR beta motif of eight highly homologous variants.

The sequencing sample was made of blood, either unsorted or a sorted T cell fraction (not recorded which). The chain couples TRBV2 to TRBJ1-2; a possible D gene is TRBD1 (5 bases). The TCR originated in a male donor aged 10-29 years with ankylosing spondylitis or in good health (not recorded which). CDR3 DNA: TGTGCCAGCAGTCCCCAGGACATCCAGAGCTACACCTTC. Its protein product is CASSPQDIQSYTF. The whole variable domain, filled in from reference TRBV2 and TRBJ1-2, reads EPEVTQTPSHQVTQMGQEVILRCVPISNHLYFYWYRQILGQKVEFLVSFYNNEISEKSEIFDDQFSVERPDGSNFTLKIRSTKLEDSAMYFCASSPQDIQSYTFGSGTRLTVV.